A selection of T cell receptor beta chains follows, all from one sample in a study of OX40 agonist ivuxolimab in advanced cancers. Using immunoSEQ multiplex PCR, the repertoire was profiled, and TCRdb retains in-frame clones only, with some absent. The table records 70,000 to 95,000 clones, 80% to 90% of them present only once. The sequenced sample was CD4+ or CD8+ T cells sorted from blood, obtained in a trial of the OX40 agonist ivuxolimab. Receptor source: an adult with an advanced solid tumor such as melanoma, head and neck, liver or kidney cancer. Both conserved end residues are part of each CDR3. Fields, in order: D gene, J gene, V gene, clone size, CDR3 DNA, CDR3 protein. D genes are given only for firm matches. Clone size appears in some rows only: once, few, many, or a class for an expanded clone.

d_gene: .
j_gene: TRBJ2-3
v_gene: TRBV6-1
abundance: .
CDR3nt: TGTGCCAGCAGTGGACGCACACGGAGCACAGATACGCAGTATTTT
CDR3aa: CASSGRTRSTDTQYF

d_gene: .
j_gene: TRBJ1-2
v_gene: TRBV6-5
abundance: .
CDR3nt: TGTGCCAGCAGTTACTCTGCAGGGCTATCTGGCTACACCTTC
CDR3aa: CASSYSAGLSGYTF

d_gene: .
j_gene: TRBJ2-1
v_gene: TRBV5-1
abundance: .
CDR3nt: TGCGCCAGCAGCTTGAGAAGGGGCAATGAGCAGTTCTTC
CDR3aa: CASSLRRGNEQFF

d_gene: .
j_gene: TRBJ1-4
v_gene: TRBV11-3
abundance: .
CDR3nt: TGTGCCAGCAGCTCTACAAAAAGGGTGACTAATGAAAAACTGTTTTTT
CDR3aa: CASSSTKRVTNEKLFF

d_gene: .
j_gene: TRBJ1-1
v_gene: TRBV7-9
abundance: .
CDR3nt: TGTGCCAGCAGCTTAGGGGGGGGTGGCACTGAAGCTTTCTTT
CDR3aa: CASSLGGGGTEAFF

d_gene: TRBD2
j_gene: TRBJ2-2
v_gene: TRBV2
abundance: .
CDR3nt: TGTGCCAGTGGACTAGTACCGGGCGGGGAGCTGTTTTTT
CDR3aa: CASGLVPGGELFF

d_gene: .
j_gene: TRBJ2-1
v_gene: TRBV12-5
abundance: .
CDR3nt: TGTGCTAGTGGTTTGGTAACTCAGGGCAATGAGCAGTTCTTC
CDR3aa: CASGLVTQGNEQFF

d_gene: TRBD1
j_gene: TRBJ2-1
v_gene: TRBV11-2
abundance: .
CDR3nt: TGTGCCAGCAGCTTGGGACAGGGGAAGGATGAGCAGTTCTTC
CDR3aa: CASSLGQGKDEQFF

d_gene: .
j_gene: TRBJ2-1
v_gene: TRBV10-1
abundance: .
CDR3nt: TGCGCCAGCAGTGGGGGGCGGAACAGCTCCTACAATGAGCAGTTCTTC
CDR3aa: CASSGGRNSSYNEQFF

d_gene: TRBD2
j_gene: TRBJ2-7
v_gene: TRBV18
abundance: .
CDR3nt: TGTGCCAGCTCTGCGACTAGCGGCTACGAGCAGTACTTC
CDR3aa: CASSATSGYEQYF

d_gene: .
j_gene: TRBJ1-2
v_gene: TRBV19
abundance: .
CDR3nt: TGTGCCAGTACTTCCACATATGGCTACACCTTC
CDR3aa: CASTSTYGYTF

d_gene: .
j_gene: TRBJ2-2
v_gene: TRBV7-3
abundance: .
CDR3nt: TGTGCCAGCAGCTTCAGGGGTAACACCGGGGAGCTGTTTTTT
CDR3aa: CASSFRGNTGELFF

d_gene: .
j_gene: TRBJ2-7
v_gene: TRBV5-1
abundance: .
CDR3nt: TGCGCCAGCAGCGGCTCCTCCTACGAGCAGTACTTC
CDR3aa: CASSGSSYEQYF

d_gene: .
j_gene: TRBJ1-1
v_gene: TRBV9
abundance: .
CDR3nt: TGTGCCAGCAGCCCATCGGGGCAGCCGAACACTGAAGCTTTCTTT
CDR3aa: CASSPSGQPNTEAFF

d_gene: .
j_gene: TRBJ1-5
v_gene: TRBV19
abundance: .
CDR3nt: TGTGCCAGTAGTATAGAGTCGGGCAATCAGCCCCAGCATTTT
CDR3aa: CASSIESGNQPQHF

d_gene: TRBD1
j_gene: TRBJ2-7
v_gene: TRBV29-1
abundance: .
CDR3nt: TGCAGCGTCCGACAGGGGGGCTCCTACGAGCAGTACTTC
CDR3aa: CSVRQGGSYEQYF

d_gene: .
j_gene: TRBJ2-7
v_gene: TRBV5-6
abundance: .
CDR3nt: TGTGCCAGCAGCCTGCAGGGGTCGTTTACGAAGCAGTACTTC
CDR3aa: CASSLQGSFTKQYF

d_gene: .
j_gene: TRBJ2-2
v_gene: TRBV2
abundance: .
CDR3nt: TGTGCCAGCATGGTGGGAGGCCTCACCGGGGAGCTGTTTTTT
CDR3aa: CASMVGGLTGELFF

d_gene: TRBD2
j_gene: TRBJ2-7
v_gene: TRBV29-1
abundance: .
CDR3nt: TGCAGCGTCTATAGCGGGAGTATGTACGAGCAGTACTTC
CDR3aa: CSVYSGSMYEQYF

d_gene: .
j_gene: TRBJ2-3
v_gene: TRBV7-9
abundance: .
CDR3nt: TGTGCCAGCAGTACAGGGTTGACCCCACCCCCGGATACGCAGTATTTT
CDR3aa: CASSTGLTPPPDTQYF

d_gene: .
j_gene: TRBJ2-1
v_gene: TRBV7-2
abundance: .
CDR3nt: TGTGCCAGCAGCTTAGTTGAAGGGTACAATGAGCAGTTCTTC
CDR3aa: CASSLVEGYNEQFF

d_gene: TRBD1
j_gene: TRBJ2-7
v_gene: TRBV6-1
abundance: .
CDR3nt: TGTGCCAGCAGGACGGGACAGGCTGCCTACGAGCAGTACTTC
CDR3aa: CASRTGQAAYEQYF

d_gene: TRBD1
j_gene: TRBJ1-1
v_gene: TRBV18
abundance: once
CDR3nt: TGTGCCAGCTCACCATCTCAGGGGGCGACTGAAGCTTTCTTT
CDR3aa: CASSPSQGATEAFF

d_gene: TRBD1
j_gene: TRBJ2-5
v_gene: TRBV19
abundance: .
CDR3nt: TGTGCCAGTAATTCCCCAGGGGGCGTGGAGACCCAGTACTTC
CDR3aa: CASNSPGGVETQYF

d_gene: .
j_gene: TRBJ2-1
v_gene: TRBV6-6
abundance: .
CDR3nt: TGTGCCAGTCTTAGTTACGGCAATGAGCAGTTCTTC
CDR3aa: CASLSYGNEQFF

d_gene: TRBD1
j_gene: TRBJ2-7
v_gene: TRBV28
abundance: .
CDR3nt: TGTGCCAGCAAAACGACAGGGAACTATAACTACGAGCAGTACTTC
CDR3aa: CASKTTGNYNYEQYF

d_gene: .
j_gene: TRBJ2-7
v_gene: TRBV18
abundance: few
CDR3nt: TGTGCCAGCTCATCTAGGGACGGCTCCTACGAGCAGTACTTC
CDR3aa: CASSSRDGSYEQYF

d_gene: TRBD2
j_gene: TRBJ2-7
v_gene: TRBV28
abundance: .
CDR3nt: TGTGCCAGCAGTATAGGACTAGCGCGCTCCTACGAGCAGTACTTC
CDR3aa: CASSIGLARSYEQYF

d_gene: .
j_gene: TRBJ2-3
v_gene: TRBV10-2
abundance: .
CDR3nt: TGCGCCAGCAGTAGAATCCGGACTGGGGATACGCAGTATTTT
CDR3aa: CASSRIRTGDTQYF

d_gene: .
j_gene: TRBJ1-6
v_gene: TRBV11-2
abundance: .
CDR3nt: TGTGCCAGCAGCTTAGATATCGATTCACCCCTCCACTTT
CDR3aa: CASSLDIDSPLHF

d_gene: .
j_gene: TRBJ2-1
v_gene: TRBV6-1
abundance: .
CDR3nt: TGTGCCAGCAGTGACCAGACAGGTTATTCCTACAATGAGCAGTTCTTC
CDR3aa: CASSDQTGYSYNEQFF

d_gene: .
j_gene: TRBJ1-5
v_gene: TRBV19
abundance: .
CDR3nt: TGTGCCAGTAGTCCCTTGGGAGGGGGTCAGCCCCAGCATTTT
CDR3aa: CASSPLGGGQPQHF

d_gene: .
j_gene: TRBJ2-7
v_gene: TRBV5-4
abundance: .
CDR3nt: TGTGCCAGCAGCTTTGCGGATTACGAGCAGTACTTC
CDR3aa: CASSFADYEQYF

d_gene: TRBD2
j_gene: TRBJ2-1
v_gene: TRBV6-5
abundance: .
CDR3nt: TGTGCCAGCAGTTACTTGGGACTAGCGGGGGGCGAGCAGTTCTTC
CDR3aa: CASSYLGLAGGEQFF

d_gene: .
j_gene: TRBJ2-3
v_gene: TRBV29-1
abundance: .
CDR3nt: TGCAGCGTTAGACAGGAATATGACACAGATACGCAGTATTTT
CDR3aa: CSVRQEYDTDTQYF

d_gene: .
j_gene: TRBJ1-4
v_gene: TRBV6-5
abundance: .
CDR3nt: TGTGCCACCCGCAACGGAGAAGCTAATGAAAAACTGTTTTTT
CDR3aa: CATRNGEANEKLFF

d_gene: .
j_gene: TRBJ2-5
v_gene: TRBV5-8
abundance: .
CDR3nt: TGTGCCAGCAGCTTGACAGGACGTCAAGAGACCCAGTACTTC
CDR3aa: CASSLTGRQETQYF

d_gene: TRBD1
j_gene: TRBJ1-2
v_gene: TRBV10-3
abundance: .
CDR3nt: TGTGCCATCAGCAGACAGGGAAACTATGGCTACACCTTC
CDR3aa: CAISRQGNYGYTF

d_gene: .
j_gene: TRBJ1-5
v_gene: TRBV7-2
abundance: .
CDR3nt: TGTGCCAGCAGCTTAGACGATCAGCCCCAGCATTTT
CDR3aa: CASSLDDQPQHF

d_gene: .
j_gene: TRBJ2-5
v_gene: TRBV11-2
abundance: few
CDR3nt: TGTGCCAGCAGCTTTAACGGGGGACGTGGGTACTTC
CDR3aa: CASSFNGGRGYF

d_gene: .
j_gene: TRBJ2-6
v_gene: TRBV7-3
abundance: .
CDR3nt: TGTGCCAGCAGCTTACGGGGAGGTAGCGTCTCTGGGGCCAACGTCCTGACTTTC
CDR3aa: CASSLRGGSVSGANVLTF

d_gene: .
j_gene: TRBJ2-4
v_gene: TRBV18
abundance: once
CDR3nt: TGTGCCAGCTCACCGGACTATAGCGGAGCCAAAAACATTCAGTACTTC
CDR3aa: CASSPDYSGAKNIQYF

d_gene: .
j_gene: TRBJ2-3
v_gene: TRBV10-1
abundance: .
CDR3nt: TGCGCCAGCAGTGACAGACTGGGGGGCACAGATACGCAGTATTTT
CDR3aa: CASSDRLGGTDTQYF

d_gene: TRBD2
j_gene: TRBJ2-7
v_gene: TRBV5-1
abundance: once
CDR3nt: TGCGCCAGCAGCTCCACGTCAGGGACTAAGAACTACGAGCAGTACTTC
CDR3aa: CASSSTSGTKNYEQYF

d_gene: .
j_gene: TRBJ1-2
v_gene: TRBV7-9
abundance: .
CDR3nt: TGTGCCAGCAGCTTAGCGACCGCGGTTCAGTCTGGCTACACCTTC
CDR3aa: CASSLATAVQSGYTF

d_gene: TRBD1
j_gene: TRBJ2-1
v_gene: TRBV5-4
abundance: .
CDR3nt: TGTGCCAGCAGCTTGGCCGTTACAGGGGACAATGAGCAGTTCTTC
CDR3aa: CASSLAVTGDNEQFF